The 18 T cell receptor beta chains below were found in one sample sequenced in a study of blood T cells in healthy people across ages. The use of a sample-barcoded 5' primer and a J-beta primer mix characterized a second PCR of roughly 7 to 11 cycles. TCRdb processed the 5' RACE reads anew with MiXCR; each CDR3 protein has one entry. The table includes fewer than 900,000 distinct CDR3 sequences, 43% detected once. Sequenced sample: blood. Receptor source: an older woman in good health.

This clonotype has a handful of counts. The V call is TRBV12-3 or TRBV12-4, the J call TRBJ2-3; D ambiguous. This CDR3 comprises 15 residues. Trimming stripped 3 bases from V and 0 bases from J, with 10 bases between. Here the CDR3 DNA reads TGTGCCAGCAGTTTCCTGAGTACTAGCACAGATACGCAGTATTTT. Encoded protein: CASSFLSTSTDTQYF.

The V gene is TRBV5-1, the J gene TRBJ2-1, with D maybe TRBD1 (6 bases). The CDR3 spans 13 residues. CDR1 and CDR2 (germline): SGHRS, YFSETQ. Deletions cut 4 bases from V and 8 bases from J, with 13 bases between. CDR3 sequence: CASSPTGSDEQFF. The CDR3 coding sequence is TGCGCCAGCAGCCCCACAGGGAGCGATGAGCAGTTCTTC.

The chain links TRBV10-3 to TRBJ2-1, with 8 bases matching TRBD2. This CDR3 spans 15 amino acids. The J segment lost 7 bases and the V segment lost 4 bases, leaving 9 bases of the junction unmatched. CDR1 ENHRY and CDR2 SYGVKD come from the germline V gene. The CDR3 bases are TGTGCCATCAGTGCGGGGGCGGGGGGCCTAAATGAGCAGTTCTTC. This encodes CAISAGAGGLNEQFF.

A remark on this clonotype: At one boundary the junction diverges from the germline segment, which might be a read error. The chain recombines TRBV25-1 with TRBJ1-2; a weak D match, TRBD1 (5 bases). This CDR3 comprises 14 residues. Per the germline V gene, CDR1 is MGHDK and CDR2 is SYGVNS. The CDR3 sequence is CASSEGRGDYDYTF. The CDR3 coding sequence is TGTGCCAGCAGTGAGGGTCGGGGGGACTATGACTACACCTTC.

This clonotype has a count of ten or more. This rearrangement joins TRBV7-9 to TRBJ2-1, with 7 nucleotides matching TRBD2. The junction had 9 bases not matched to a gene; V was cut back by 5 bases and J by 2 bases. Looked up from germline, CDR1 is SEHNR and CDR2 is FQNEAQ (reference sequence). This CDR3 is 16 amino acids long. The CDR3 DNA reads TGTGCCAGCAGCCCCCCCCACGCGGGGGCCTACAATGAGCAGTTCTTC. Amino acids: CASSPPHAGAYNEQFF.

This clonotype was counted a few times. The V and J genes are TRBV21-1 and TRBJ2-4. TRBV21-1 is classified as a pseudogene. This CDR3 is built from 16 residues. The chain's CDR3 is CASSSTNPLAKNIQYF. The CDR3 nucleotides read TGTGCCAGCAGTTCGACAAACCCGTTAGCCAAAAACATTCAGTACTTC.

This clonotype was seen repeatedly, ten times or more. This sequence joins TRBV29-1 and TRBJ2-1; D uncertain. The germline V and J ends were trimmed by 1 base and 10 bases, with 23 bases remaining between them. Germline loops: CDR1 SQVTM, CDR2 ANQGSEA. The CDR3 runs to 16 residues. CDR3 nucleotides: TGCAGCGTTGAAGCCCCACGGGCCTTGCCGCGATACGAGCAGTTCTTC. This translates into CSVEAPRALPRYEQFF.

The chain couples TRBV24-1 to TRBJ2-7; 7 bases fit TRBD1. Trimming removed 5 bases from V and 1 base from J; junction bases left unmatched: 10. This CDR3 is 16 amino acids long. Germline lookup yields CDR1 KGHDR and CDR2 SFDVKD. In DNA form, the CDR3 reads TGTGCCACCAGTGGGAACAGGGGCTCAATTTCCTACGAGCAGTACTTC. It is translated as CATSGNRGSISYEQYF.

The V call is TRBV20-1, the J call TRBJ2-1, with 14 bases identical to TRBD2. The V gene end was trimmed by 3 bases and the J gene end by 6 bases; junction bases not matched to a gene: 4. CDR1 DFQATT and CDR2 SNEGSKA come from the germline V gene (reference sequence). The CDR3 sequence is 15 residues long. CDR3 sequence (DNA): TGCAGTGCTAGGGGACTAGCGGGAGTGGGCAATGAGCAGTTCTTC. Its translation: CSARGLAGVGNEQFF.

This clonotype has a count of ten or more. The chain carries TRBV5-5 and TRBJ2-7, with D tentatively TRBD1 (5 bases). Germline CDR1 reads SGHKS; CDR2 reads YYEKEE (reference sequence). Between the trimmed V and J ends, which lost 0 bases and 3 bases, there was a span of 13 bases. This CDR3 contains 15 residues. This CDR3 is CASSLAQGVGYEQYF. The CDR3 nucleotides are TGTGCCAGCAGCTTGGCCCAGGGTGTTGGCTACGAGCAGTACTTC. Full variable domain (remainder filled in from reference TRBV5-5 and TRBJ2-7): DAGVTQSPTHLIKTRGQQVTLRCSPISGHKSVSWYQQVLGQGPQFIFQYYEKEERGRGNFPDRFSARQFPNYSSELNVNALLLGDSALYLCASSLAQGVGYEQYFGPGTRLTVT.

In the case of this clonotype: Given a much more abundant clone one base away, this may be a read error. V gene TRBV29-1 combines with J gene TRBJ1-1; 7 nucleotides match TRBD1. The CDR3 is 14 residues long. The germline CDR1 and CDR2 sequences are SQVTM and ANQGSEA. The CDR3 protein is CSSFRGFMNTEAFF. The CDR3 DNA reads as TGCAGTTCGTTCAGGGGGTTCATGAACACTGAAGCTTTCTTT.

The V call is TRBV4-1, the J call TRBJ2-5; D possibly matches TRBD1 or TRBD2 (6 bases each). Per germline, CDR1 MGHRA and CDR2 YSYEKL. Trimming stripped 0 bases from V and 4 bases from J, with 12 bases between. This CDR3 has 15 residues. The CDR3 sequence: CASSQERGTPETQYF. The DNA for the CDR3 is TGCGCCAGCAGCCAAGAAAGGGGGACTCCAGAGACCCAGTACTTC.

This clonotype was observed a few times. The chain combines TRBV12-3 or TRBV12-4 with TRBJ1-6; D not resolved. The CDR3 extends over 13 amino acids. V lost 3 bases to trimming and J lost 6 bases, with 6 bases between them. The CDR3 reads CASSFNSNSPLHF. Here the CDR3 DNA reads TGTGCCAGCAGTTTTAATAGTAATTCACCCCTCCACTTT.

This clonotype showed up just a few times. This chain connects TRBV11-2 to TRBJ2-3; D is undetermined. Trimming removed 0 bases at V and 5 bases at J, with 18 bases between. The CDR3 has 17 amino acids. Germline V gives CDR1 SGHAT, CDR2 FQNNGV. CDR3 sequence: CASSLDLALTHLDTQYF. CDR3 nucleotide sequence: TGTGCCAGCAGCTTAGATTTGGCACTAACCCACCTAGATACGCAGTATTTT. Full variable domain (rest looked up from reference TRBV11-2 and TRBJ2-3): EAGVAQSPRYKIIEKRQSVAFWCNPISGHATLYWYQQILGQGPKLLIQFQNNGVVDDSQLPKDRFSAERLKGVDSTLKIQPAKLEDSAVYLCASSLDLALTHLDTQYFGPGTRLTVL.

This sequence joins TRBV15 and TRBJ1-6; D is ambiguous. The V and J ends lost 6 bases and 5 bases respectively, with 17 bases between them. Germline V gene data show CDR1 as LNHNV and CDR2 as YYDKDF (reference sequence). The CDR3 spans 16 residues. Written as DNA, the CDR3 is TGTGCCACCAGGCCAGCAGCAGGAGCAAATAATTCACCCCTCCACTTT. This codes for CATRPAAGANNSPLHF. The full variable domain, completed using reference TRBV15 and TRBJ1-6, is DAMVIQNPRYQVTQFGKPVTLSCSQTLNHNVMYWYQQKSSQAPKLLFHYYDKDFNNEADTPDNFQSRRPNTSFCFLDIRSPGLGDTAMYLCATRPAAGANNSPLHFGNGTRLTVT.

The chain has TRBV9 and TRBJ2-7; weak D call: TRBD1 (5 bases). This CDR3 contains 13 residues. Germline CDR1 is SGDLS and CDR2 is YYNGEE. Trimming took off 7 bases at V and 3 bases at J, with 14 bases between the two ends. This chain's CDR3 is CASVRQPGYEQYF. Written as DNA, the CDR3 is TGTGCCAGCGTTCGACAGCCGGGCTACGAGCAGTACTTC.

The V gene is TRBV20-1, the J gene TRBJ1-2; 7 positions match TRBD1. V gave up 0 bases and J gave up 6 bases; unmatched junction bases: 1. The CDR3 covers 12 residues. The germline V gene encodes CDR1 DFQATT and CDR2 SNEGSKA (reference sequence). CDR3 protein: CSAREGGNGYTF. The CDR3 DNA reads TGCAGTGCTAGAGAAGGGGGCAATGGCTACACCTTC.

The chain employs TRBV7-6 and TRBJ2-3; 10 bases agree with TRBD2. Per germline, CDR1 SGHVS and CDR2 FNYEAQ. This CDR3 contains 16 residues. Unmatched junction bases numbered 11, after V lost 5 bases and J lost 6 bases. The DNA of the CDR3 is TGTGCCAGCAGCGAAGGGGCTAGCGGGAGTGGGGATACGCAGTATTTT. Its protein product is CASSEGASGSGDTQYF. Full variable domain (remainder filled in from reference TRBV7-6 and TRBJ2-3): GAGVSQSPRYKVTKRGQDVALRCDPISGHVSLYWYRQALGQGPEFLTYFNYEAQQDKSGLPNDRFSAERPEGSISTLTIQRTEQRDSAMYRCASSEGASGSGDTQYFGPGTRLTVL.